The sequence of this T cell receptor beta chain was determined in a study of blood T cell repertoires in COVID-19. Turning to the study itself: Acute and convalescent COVID-19 specimens originated in the United States, Italy and Spain.

This clone was seen a single time. Per the original methods: Reference gene primer amplification gave nucleated cell count estimates. Generated by immunoSEQ multiplex PCR, the TCRdb table keeps only in-frame clones and is missing some. The V and J calls and clone size come from that table; D and trimming were worked out from the DNA. Of 23,000 or so clones listed, about 82% were seen once; the top ten hold roughly a quarter. This receptor was obtained from a human donor with active COVID-19. The donor label of this sample is uncertain. The sequencing sample was made of peripheral blood.

CDR3 DNA sequence: TGTGCCAGCAGCTTGGTGGACACTTATGGCTACACCTTC. Protein product: CASSLVDTYGYTF. This chain uses TRBV5-4 with TRBJ1-2; the D gene is possibly TRBD1 (5 bases). The germline V gene encodes CDR1 SGHNT and CDR2 YYREEE (reference sequence). The V end was cut by 0 bases, the J end by 5 bases, with 8 bases between. The CDR3 loop spans 13 amino acids.